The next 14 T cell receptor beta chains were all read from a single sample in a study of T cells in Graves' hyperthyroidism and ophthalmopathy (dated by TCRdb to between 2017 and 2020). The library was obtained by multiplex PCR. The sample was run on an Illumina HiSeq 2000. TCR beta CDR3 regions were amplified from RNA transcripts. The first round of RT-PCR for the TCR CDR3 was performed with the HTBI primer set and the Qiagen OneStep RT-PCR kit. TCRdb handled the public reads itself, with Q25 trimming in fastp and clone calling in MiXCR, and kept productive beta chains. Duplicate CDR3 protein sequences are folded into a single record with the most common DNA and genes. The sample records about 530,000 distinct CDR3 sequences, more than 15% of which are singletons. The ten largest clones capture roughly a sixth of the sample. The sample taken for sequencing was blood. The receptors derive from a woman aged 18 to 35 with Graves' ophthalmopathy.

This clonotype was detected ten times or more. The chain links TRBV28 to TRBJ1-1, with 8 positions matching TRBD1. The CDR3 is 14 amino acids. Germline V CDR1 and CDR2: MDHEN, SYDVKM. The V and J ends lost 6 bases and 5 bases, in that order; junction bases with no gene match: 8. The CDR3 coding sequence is TGTGCCAGCAGAATGACAGGGGAGGGAACTGAAGCTTTCTTT. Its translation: CASRMTGEGTEAFF. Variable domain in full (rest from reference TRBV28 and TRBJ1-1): DVKVTQSSRYLVKRTGEKVFLECVQDMDHENMFWYRQDPGLGLRLIYFSYDVKMKEKGDIPEGYSVSREKKERFSLILESASTNQTSMYLCASRMTGEGTEAFFGQGTRLTVV.

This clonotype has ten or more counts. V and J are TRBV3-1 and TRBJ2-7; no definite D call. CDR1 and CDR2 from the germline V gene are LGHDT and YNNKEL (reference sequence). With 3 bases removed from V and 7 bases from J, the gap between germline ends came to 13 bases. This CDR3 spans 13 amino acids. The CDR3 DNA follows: TGTGCCAGCAGCCAGGGCGAAGGGTGGGAGCAGTACTTC. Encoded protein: CASSQGEGWEQYF.

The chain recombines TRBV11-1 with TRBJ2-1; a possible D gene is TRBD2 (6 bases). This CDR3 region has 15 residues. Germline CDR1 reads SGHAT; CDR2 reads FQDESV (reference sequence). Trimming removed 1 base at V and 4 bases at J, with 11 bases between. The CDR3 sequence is CASSLVVGGYNEQFF. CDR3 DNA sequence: TGTGCCAGCAGCTTAGTGGTCGGGGGATACAATGAGCAGTTCTTC.

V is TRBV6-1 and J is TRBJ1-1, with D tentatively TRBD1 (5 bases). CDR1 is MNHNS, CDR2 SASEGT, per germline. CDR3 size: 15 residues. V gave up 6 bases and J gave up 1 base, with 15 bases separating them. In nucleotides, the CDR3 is TGTGCCAGCAGCCCACTGGGGGACTCGAACACTGAAGCTTTCTTT. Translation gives CASSPLGDSNTEAFF.

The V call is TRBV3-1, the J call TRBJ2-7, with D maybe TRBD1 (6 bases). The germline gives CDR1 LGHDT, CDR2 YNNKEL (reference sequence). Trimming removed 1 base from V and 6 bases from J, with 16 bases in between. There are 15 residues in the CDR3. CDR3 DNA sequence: TGTGCCAGCAGCCAAGGGCGGACAGTACGGGTCGAGCAGTACTTC. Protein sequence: CASSQGRTVRVEQYF.

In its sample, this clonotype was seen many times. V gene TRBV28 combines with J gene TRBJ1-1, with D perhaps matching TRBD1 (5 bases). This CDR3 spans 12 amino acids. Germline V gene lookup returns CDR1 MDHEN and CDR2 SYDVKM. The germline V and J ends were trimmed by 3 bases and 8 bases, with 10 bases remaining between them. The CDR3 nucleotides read TGTGCCAGCAGTTTCGGACACTCGGAAGCTTTCTTT. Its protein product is CASSFGHSEAFF.

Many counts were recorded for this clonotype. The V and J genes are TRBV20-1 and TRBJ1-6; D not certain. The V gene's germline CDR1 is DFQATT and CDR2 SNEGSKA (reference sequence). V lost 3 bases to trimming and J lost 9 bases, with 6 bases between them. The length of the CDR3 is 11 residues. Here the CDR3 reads CSARSGSPLHF. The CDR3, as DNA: TGCAGTGCTAGGAGCGGTTCACCCCTCCACTTT.

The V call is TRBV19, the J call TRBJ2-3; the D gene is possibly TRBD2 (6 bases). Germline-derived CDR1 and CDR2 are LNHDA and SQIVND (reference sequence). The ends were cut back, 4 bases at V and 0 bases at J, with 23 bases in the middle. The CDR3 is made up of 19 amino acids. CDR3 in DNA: TGTGCCAGTAGTACCCTTGGGCACGCCCTGGGGACTAGCACAGATACGCAGTATTTT. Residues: CASSTLGHALGTSTDTQYF.

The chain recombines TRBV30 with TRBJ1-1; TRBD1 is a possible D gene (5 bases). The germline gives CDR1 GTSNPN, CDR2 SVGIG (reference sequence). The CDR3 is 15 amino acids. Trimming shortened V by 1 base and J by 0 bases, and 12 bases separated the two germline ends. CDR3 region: CAWSGQRAMNTEAFF. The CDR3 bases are TGTGCCTGGAGTGGACAGAGGGCGATGAACACTGAAGCTTTCTTT.

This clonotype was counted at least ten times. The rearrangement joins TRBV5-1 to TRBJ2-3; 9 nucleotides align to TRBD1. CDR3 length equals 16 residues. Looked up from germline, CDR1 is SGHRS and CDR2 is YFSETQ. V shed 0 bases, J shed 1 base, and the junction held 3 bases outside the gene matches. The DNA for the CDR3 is TGCGCCAGCAGCTTGGACAGGGGGCGAGGCACAGATACGCAGTATTTT. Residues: CASSLDRGRGTDTQYF.

The CDR3 DNA sequence: TGTGCCAGCAGACGGACTAGCGGGGAAACCGGGGAGCTGTTTTTT. It is translated as CASRRTSGETGELFF. The V gene is TRBV6-2 or TRBV6-3, the J gene TRBJ2-2; TRBD2 matches 12 bases. From germline, CDR1 is MNHEY and CDR2 SVGEGT. V lost 6 bases to trimming and J lost 5 bases; unmatched junction nucleotides: 4. The CDR3 is 15 residues long.

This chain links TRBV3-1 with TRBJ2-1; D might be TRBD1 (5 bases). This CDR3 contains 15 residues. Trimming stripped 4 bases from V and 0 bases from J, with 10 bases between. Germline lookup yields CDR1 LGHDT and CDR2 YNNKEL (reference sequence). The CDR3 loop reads CASSPRGSSYNEQFF. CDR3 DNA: TGTGCCAGCAGCCCTAGGGGTAGCTCCTACAATGAGCAGTTCTTC.

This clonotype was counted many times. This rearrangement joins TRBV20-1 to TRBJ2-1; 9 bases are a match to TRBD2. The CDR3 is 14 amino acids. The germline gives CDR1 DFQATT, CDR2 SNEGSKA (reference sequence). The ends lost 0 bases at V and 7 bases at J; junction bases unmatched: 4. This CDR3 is CSARERGGLNEQFF. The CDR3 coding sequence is TGCAGTGCTAGAGAGCGGGGGGGCCTGAATGAGCAGTTCTTC.

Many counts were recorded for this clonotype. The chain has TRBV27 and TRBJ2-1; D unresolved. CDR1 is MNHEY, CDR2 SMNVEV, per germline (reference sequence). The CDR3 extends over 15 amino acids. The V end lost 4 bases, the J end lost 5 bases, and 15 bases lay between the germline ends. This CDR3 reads CASSSELTDHNEQFF. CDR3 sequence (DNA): TGTGCCAGCAGTTCGGAATTAACGGATCACAATGAGCAGTTCTTC.